The clone carrying this T cell receptor (beta chain) was seen just once. This sample was included in a study of shared clonotypes between healthy human individuals. CDR1 SGHTA and CDR2 FQGNSA come from the germline V gene. The CDR3 sequence is 13 residues long. V was pared by 3 bases and J by 3 bases, with 9 bases between. Selected positively for CCR7 and CD45RO-negative, naive CD8 cells excluded terminally differentiated effector memory CD45RA+ cells. Assay execution took place at the deep level. TCRdb keeps only in-frame clones here, not all; method: immunoSEQ multiplex PCR. The sample lists about 2.1 million clones, roughly 91% occurring once.

Sequenced sample: naive CD8+ T cells from PBMCs. This chain links TRBV7-2 with TRBJ2-7; D could derive from TRBD1 or TRBD2 (5 bases each). This receptor was identified in a man aged 18 to 29 in good health. Some clones in this sample may be carry-over from other donors' samples. The CDR3 region is CASSFGAGYEQYF. The DNA for the CDR3 is TGTGCCAGCAGCTTCGGGGCAGGCTACGAGCAGTACTTC.